The 16 T cell receptor beta chains in this list originate from one sample, sequenced in a study of STAT5B mutations in CD4+ large granular lymphocyte leukemia. Here immunoSEQ multiplex PCR was the method, and the copy in TCRdb shows in-frame clones only, minus some. The sample has about 30,000 clones; more than 75% are singletons. Sequencing input: CD4+ T cells from blood buffy coats. Receptors originate from a human donor in good health.

J is TRBJ1-4 and V is TRBV9, with D possibly TRBD1 on 5 matching bases. Per germline, CDR1 SGDLS and CDR2 YYNGEE. The ends were cut back, 0 bases at V and 6 bases at J, with 12 bases in the middle. This CDR3 is built from 15 residues. As DNA, the CDR3 is TGTGCCAGCAGCGTAGGGGGCGTAGGGGATGAAAAACTGTTTTTT. Protein product: CASSVGGVGDEKLFF.

A few counts support this clone. The J gene is TRBJ2-5, the V gene TRBV29-1, with D perhaps TRBD2 (5 bases). CDR3 length: 12 amino acids. V lost 7 bases and J 4 bases, leaving 13 bases between the germline ends. Per the germline V gene, CDR1 is SQVTM and CDR2 is ANQGSEA. For the CDR3, the DNA is TGCAGCGCCGCGGCCAGCGGAGAGACCCAGTACTTC. Amino acids: CSAAASGETQYF.

This clone was found once. The genes are TRBV7-2 and TRBJ1-2; TRBD1 is a possible D gene (6 bases). V gave up 5 bases and J gave up 2 bases, with 12 bases separating them. The CDR3 is made up of 14 amino acids. Germline V gives CDR1 SGHTA, CDR2 FQGNSA. The CDR3 here is CASSAWTVNYGYTF. The DNA for the CDR3 is TGTGCCAGCAGCGCCTGGACAGTCAACTATGGCTACACCTTC.

V is TRBV7-9 and J is TRBJ2-5, with 7 positions matching TRBD1. The CDR3 is 15 residues long. The J segment lost 1 base and the V segment lost 5 bases, leaving 7 bases of the junction unmatched. Germline V gene data show CDR1 as SEHNR and CDR2 as FQNEAQ (reference sequence). DNA for the CDR3: TGTGCCAGCAGCCCCTGGACAGGTATCCAAGAGACCCAGTACTTC. Protein sequence: CASSPWTGIQETQYF.

V is TRBV14 and J is TRBJ1-1; the D is unclear. Germline-derived CDR1 and CDR2 are SGHDN and FVKESK. The CDR3 spans 17 residues. V was pared by 1 base and J by 4 bases, with 19 bases between. CDR3 DNA sequence: TGTGCCAGCAGCCAAGCGGATCACCCGGGGAATTCCACTGAAGCTTTCTTT. Its protein is CASSQADHPGNSTEAFF.

This chain connects TRBV28 to TRBJ1-5, with no clear D. Germline-derived CDR1 and CDR2 are MDHEN and SYDVKM. The V end lost 6 bases, the J end lost 2 bases, and 11 bases lay between the germline ends. The CDR3 contains 14 residues. CDR3 protein: CASSRDVGNQPQHF. CDR3 DNA sequence: TGTGCCAGCAGCCGCGATGTGGGCAATCAGCCCCAGCATTTT. The full variable domain, its missing parts supplied by reference TRBV28 and TRBJ1-5, is DVKVTQSSRYLVKRTGEKVFLECVQDMDHENMFWYRQDPGLGLRLIYFSYDVKMKEKGDIPEGYSVSREKKERFSLILESASTNQTSMYLCASSRDVGNQPQHFGDGTRLSIL.

The CDR3 coding sequence is TGCAGCGCTATGGACAGTGGCACTGAAGCTTTCTTT. This codes for CSAMDSGTEAFF. V is TRBV29-1 and J is TRBJ1-1, with a weak D call TRBD1 (6 bases). Per germline, CDR1 SQVTM and CDR2 ANQGSEA. Trimming left V 7 bases short and J 4 bases short, with 13 bases between. The CDR3 consists of 12 residues.

The V call is TRBV29-1, the J call TRBJ2-1, with 15 bases lining up with TRBD2. V lost 4 bases and J lost 4; bases outside the gene matches: 14. The V gene's germline CDR1 is SQVTM and CDR2 ANQGSEA. The CDR3 is 19 residues long. The CDR3, as DNA: TGCAGCGTTGCTGCTGCGGGACTAGCGGGAGGCCCCTCATACAATGAGCAGTTCTTC. Translating it yields CSVAAAGLAGGPSYNEQFF.

The V call is TRBV18, the J call TRBJ1-2; 7 positions match TRBD1. Per the germline V gene, CDR1 is KGHSH and CDR2 is LQKENI. CDR3 length equals 14 residues. Trimming removed 3 bases from V and 4 bases from J; junction bases left unmatched: 5. The CDR3 protein is CASSPDRATYGYTF. The CDR3 DNA reads TGTGCCAGCTCACCCGACAGGGCTACCTATGGCTACACCTTC.

This clone was recorded a few times. V and J are TRBV7-2 and TRBJ2-5, with 8 bases fitting TRBD1. Germline V lookup: CDR1 SGHTA, CDR2 FQGNSA. With 5 bases clipped from V and 6 bases from J, the junction kept 11 bases outside the gene matches. This CDR3 contains 15 residues. Written as DNA, the CDR3 is TGTGCCAGCAGCCTTGGACAGGGTGATACAAAGACCCAGTACTTC. Its protein product is CASSLGQGDTKTQYF.

The chain recombines TRBV7-9 with TRBJ2-7; 9 positions match TRBD1. Looked up from germline, CDR1 is SEHNR and CDR2 is FQNEAQ (reference sequence). With 2 bases clipped from V and 7 bases from J, the junction kept 3 bases outside the gene matches. This CDR3 is 13 amino acids long. CDR3 sequence reads: CASSLTGTGEQYF. CDR3 in DNA: TGTGCCAGCAGCTTAACCGGGACAGGGGAGCAGTACTTC. Together with reference TRBV7-9 and TRBJ2-7, the CDR3 gives the full variable domain: DTGVSQNPRHKITKRGQNVTFRCDPISEHNRLYWYRQTLGQGPEFLTYFQNEAQLEKSRLLSDRFSAERPKGSFSTLEIQRTEQGDSAMYLCASSLTGTGEQYFGPGTRLTVT.

In its sample, this clone was seen once. The rearrangement links TRBV4-3 to TRBJ2-7, with TRBD2 identical over 9 bases. This CDR3 comprises 14 residues. The germline CDR1 and CDR2 sequences are LGHNA and YSLEER. V shed 3 bases and J 4 bases; nucleotides not matched to a gene: 4. The CDR3 DNA reads as TGCGCCAGCAGCCACGGACTAGCGCAGTACGAGCAGTACTTC. It encodes CASSHGLAQYEQYF.

The gene calls are TRBV2 and TRBJ1-5; D is perhaps TRBD1 (5 bases). CDR1 and CDR2 from the germline V gene are SNHLY and FYNNEI. The CDR3 covers 14 residues. With 3 bases removed from V and 7 bases from J, the gap between germline ends came to 13 bases. CDR3 sequence reads: CASSEDIVVQPQHF. The CDR3 region has the DNA TGTGCCAGCAGTGAGGACATCGTGGTCCAGCCCCAGCATTTT.

This chain connects TRBV29-1 to TRBJ2-1; 15 bases map to TRBD2. This CDR3 region has 16 residues. Trimming at V came to 6 bases and at J to 3 bases, leaving 6 bases not matched to a gene. Germline CDR1 SQVTM, CDR2 ANQGSEA. CDR3 coding DNA: TGCAGCGTAAGGACTAGCGGGAGGGCCGGCTACAATGAGCAGTTCTTC. This encodes CSVRTSGRAGYNEQFF.

J is TRBJ2-3 and V is TRBV18; D uncertain. The germline CDR1 and CDR2 sequences are KGHSH and LQKENI. V was pared by 0 bases and J by 8 bases, with 9 bases between. The CDR3 consists of 13 residues. The CDR3 DNA reads TGTGCCAGCTCACCACCGGCCCGCCGTACGCAGTATTTT. Translation: CASSPPARRTQYF.

This chain uses TRBV21-1 with TRBJ2-5; the table calls TRBD2, which could not be checked here. TRBV21-1 is an annotated pseudogene. The CDR3 is 15 amino acids. In nucleotides, the CDR3 is TGTGCCAGCAGCAATCAACTAGCGGCCCAAGAGACCCAGTACTTC. It translates to CASSNQLAAQETQYF.